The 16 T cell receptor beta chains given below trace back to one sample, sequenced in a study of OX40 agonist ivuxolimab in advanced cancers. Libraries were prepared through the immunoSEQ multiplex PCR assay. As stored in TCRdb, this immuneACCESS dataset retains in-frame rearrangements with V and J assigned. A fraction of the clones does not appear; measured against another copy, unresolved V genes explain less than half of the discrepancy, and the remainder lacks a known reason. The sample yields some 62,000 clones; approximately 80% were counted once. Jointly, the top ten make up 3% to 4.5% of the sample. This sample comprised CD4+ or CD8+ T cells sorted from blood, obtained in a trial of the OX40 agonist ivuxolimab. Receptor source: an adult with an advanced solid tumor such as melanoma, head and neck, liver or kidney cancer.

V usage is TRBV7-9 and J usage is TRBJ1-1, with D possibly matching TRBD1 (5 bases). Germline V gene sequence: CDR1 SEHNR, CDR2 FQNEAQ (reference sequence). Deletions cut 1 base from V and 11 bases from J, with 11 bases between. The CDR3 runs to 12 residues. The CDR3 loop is CASSLGGADAFF. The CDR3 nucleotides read TGTGCCAGCAGCTTAGGAGGGGCGGACGCTTTCTTT.

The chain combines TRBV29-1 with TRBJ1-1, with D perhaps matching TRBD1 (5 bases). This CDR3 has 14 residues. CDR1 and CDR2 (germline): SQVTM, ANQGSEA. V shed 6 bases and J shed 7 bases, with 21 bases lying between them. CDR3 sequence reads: CSVVRDSQWGEAFF. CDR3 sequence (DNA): TGCAGCGTCGTTAGGGACTCCCAATGGGGTGAAGCTTTCTTT.

The CDR3: CASSLSGTTTEAFF. The CDR3 DNA follows: TGCGCCAGCAGCTTGTCTGGGACTACCACTGAAGCTTTCTTT. The chain uses TRBV5-1 and TRBJ1-1; D might be TRBD1 (5 bases). CDR1 and CDR2 (germline): SGHRS, YFSETQ. This CDR3 is built from 14 residues. Trimming shortened V by 1 base and J by 4 bases, and 11 bases separated the two germline ends.

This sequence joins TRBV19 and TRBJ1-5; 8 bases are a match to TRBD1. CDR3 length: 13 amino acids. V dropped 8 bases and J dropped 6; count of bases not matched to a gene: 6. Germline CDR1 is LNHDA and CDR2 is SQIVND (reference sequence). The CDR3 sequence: CASSGQGGQPQHF. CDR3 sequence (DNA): TGTGCCAGTTCAGGACAGGGAGGTCAGCCCCAGCATTTT.

The CDR3 DNA follows: TGCGCCAGCAGTGAGTCGGGGCATGCCGGGGAGCTGTTTTTT. Its protein product is CASSESGHAGELFF. The rearrangement uses TRBV10-2 and TRBJ2-2; maybe TRBD1 (5 bases). V lost 0 bases to trimming and J lost 6 bases, with 8 bases between them. The length of the CDR3 is 14 residues. Germline loops: CDR1 WSHSY, CDR2 SAAADI.

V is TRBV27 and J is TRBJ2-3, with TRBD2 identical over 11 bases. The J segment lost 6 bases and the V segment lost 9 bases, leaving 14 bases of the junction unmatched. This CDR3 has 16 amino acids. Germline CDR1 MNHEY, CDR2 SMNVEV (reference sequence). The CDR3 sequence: CASLAGTSGFGDTQYF. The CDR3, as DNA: TGTGCCAGTCTGGCCGGGACTAGCGGATTCGGGGATACGCAGTATTTT.

The CDR3 nucleotides are TGTGCCAGCAGTGGGGGGGACACTGAAGCTTTCTTT. It is translated as CASSGGDTEAFF. V and J are TRBV2 and TRBJ1-1, with D tentatively TRBD1 (5 bases). The length of the CDR3 is 12 residues. CDR1 is SNHLY, CDR2 FYNNEI, per germline. Trimming shortened V by 4 bases and J by 3 bases, and 6 bases separated the two germline ends.

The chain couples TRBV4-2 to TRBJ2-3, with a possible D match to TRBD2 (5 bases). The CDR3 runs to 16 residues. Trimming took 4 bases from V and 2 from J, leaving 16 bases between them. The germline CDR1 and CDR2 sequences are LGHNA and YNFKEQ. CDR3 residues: CASSPRGASSTDTQYF. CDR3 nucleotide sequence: TGTGCCAGCAGCCCCCGAGGAGCTAGCTCCACAGATACGCAGTATTTT.

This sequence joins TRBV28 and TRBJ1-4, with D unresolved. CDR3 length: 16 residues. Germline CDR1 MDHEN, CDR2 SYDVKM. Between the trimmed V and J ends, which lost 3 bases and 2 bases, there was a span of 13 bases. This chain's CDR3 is CASSLATSTTNEKLFF. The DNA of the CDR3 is TGTGCCAGCAGTTTGGCCACTTCAACTACTAATGAAAAACTGTTTTTT.

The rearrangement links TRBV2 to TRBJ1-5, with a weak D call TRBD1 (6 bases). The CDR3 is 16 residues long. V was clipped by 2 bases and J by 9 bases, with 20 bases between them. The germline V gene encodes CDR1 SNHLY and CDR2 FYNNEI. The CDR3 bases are TGTGCCAGCAGTGAACTGTCTGGGGGGGCTGCAGGGCCCCAGCATTTT. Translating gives CASSELSGGAAGPQHF.

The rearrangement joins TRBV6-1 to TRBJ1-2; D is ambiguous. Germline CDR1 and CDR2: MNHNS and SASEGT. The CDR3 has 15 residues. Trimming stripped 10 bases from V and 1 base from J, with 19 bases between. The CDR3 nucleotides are TGTGCCACCCGCCGCTGGAGTTACTATAACTATGGCTACACCTTC. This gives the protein CATRRWSYYNYGYTF.

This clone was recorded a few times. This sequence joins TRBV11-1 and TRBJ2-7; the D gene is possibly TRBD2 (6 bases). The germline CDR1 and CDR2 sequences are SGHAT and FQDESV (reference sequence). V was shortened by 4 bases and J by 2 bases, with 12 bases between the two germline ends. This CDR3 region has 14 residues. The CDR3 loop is CASSYGSTTYEQYF. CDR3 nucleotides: TGTGCCAGCAGCTACGGGAGCACAACCTACGAGCAGTACTTC.

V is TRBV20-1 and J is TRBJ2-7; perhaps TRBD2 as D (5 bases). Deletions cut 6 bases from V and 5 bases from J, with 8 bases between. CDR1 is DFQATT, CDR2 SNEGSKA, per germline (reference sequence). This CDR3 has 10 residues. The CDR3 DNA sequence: TGCAGTGCCCTGGAGGACGAGCAGTACTTC. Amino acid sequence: CSALEDEQYF.

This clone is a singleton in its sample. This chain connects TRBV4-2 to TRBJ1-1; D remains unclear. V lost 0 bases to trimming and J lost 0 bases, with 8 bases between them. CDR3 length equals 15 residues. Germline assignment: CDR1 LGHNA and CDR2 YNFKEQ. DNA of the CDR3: TGTGCCAGCAGCCAAGATCTTAGTATGAACACTGAAGCTTTCTTT. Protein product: CASSQDLSMNTEAFF.

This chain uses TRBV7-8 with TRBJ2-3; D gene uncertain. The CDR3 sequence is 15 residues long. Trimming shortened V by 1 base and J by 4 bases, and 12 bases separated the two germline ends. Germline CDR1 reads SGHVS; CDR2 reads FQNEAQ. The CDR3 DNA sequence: TGTGCCAGCAGCTTAGTAGCCGACGATTCAGATACGCAGTATTTT. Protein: CASSLVADDSDTQYF.

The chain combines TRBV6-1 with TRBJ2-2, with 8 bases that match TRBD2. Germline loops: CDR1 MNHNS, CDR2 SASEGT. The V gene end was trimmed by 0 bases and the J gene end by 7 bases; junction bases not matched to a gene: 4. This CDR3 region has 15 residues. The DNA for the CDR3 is TGTGCCAGCAGTGAAGCGCTAGCGGGCCACGGGGAGCTGTTTTTT. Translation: CASSEALAGHGELFF.